The 27 T cell receptor beta chains listed next were all sequenced from one sample in a study of T cells in Graves' hyperthyroidism and ophthalmopathy. The TCR beta CDR3 regions underwent amplification using RNA transcripts as the source. The HTBI primer set drove a first-round RT-PCR of the TCR CDR3. TCRdb passed the multiplex PCR reads through MiXCR, listing each CDR3 protein once. The data hold 110,000 to 150,000 distinct CDR3 sequences, with roughly 23% observed a single time. The sample consisted of blood. These receptors were taken from a woman in her fifties or sixties with Graves' hyperthyroidism that later progressed to Graves' ophthalmopathy.

This clonotype was detected ten times or more. This chain joins TRBV6-1 and TRBJ2-1; maybe TRBD2 (6 bases). Between the trimmed V and J ends, which lost 8 bases and 5 bases, there was a span of 16 bases. Germline V gene data show CDR1 as MNHNS and CDR2 as SASEGT. The CDR3 runs 14 residues. The CDR3 spells CASQKRGRNNEQFF. The CDR3 DNA sequence: TGTGCCAGCCAAAAACGGGGGAGAAACAATGAGCAGTTCTTC.

The sample holds a few counts of this clonotype. The V call is TRBV15, the J call TRBJ1-1; 8 nucleotides match TRBD1. V lost 11 bases to trimming and J lost 1 base; unmatched junction nucleotides: 6. This CDR3 is built from 13 residues. Germline values: CDR1 LNHNV, CDR2 YYDKDF (reference sequence). CDR3 residues: CASQGARNTEAFF. The CDR3 region has the DNA TGTGCCTCCCAGGGGGCAAGGAACACTGAAGCTTTCTTT.

The chain uses TRBV14 and TRBJ2-1; maybe TRBD2 (6 bases). Per germline, CDR1 SGHDN and CDR2 FVKESK. The CDR3 covers 14 residues. Trimming removed 7 bases from V and 7 bases from J, with 17 bases in between. For the CDR3, the DNA is TGTGCCAGCAATGGCGGGATCTGGGAAAATGAGCAGTTCTTC. Encoded protein: CASNGGIWENEQFF.

This clonotype was counted only a few times. The chain employs TRBV20-1 and TRBJ1-1, with D uncertain. Germline CDR1 is DFQATT and CDR2 is SNEGSKA (reference sequence). The CDR3 totals 11 residues. V shed 6 bases and J shed 10 bases, with 15 bases lying between them. CDR3 protein: CSASSAVAAFF. The CDR3 DNA reads as TGCAGTGCCAGCAGCGCTGTTGCAGCTTTCTTT.

This clonotype was observed at least ten times. The chain couples TRBV7-8 to TRBJ2-1; TRBD2 matches 9 bases. The CDR3 runs to 16 residues. Germline lookup yields CDR1 SGHVS and CDR2 FQNEAQ. Germline trimming cut 1 base from V and 2 bases from J; bases unmatched to any gene: 3. The DNA for the CDR3 is TGTGCCAGCAGCTTAGTAGCGGGAGCCACCTACAATGAGCAGTTCTTC. Translation: CASSLVAGATYNEQFF.

Here the CDR3 DNA reads TGTGCCAGCAGCTCCTACAGGGGACGCACAGATACGCAGTATTTT. Its protein is CASSSYRGRTDTQYF. The chain couples TRBV7-2 to TRBJ2-3; TRBD1 matches at 7 bases. The CDR3 loop spans 15 amino acids. In germline, CDR1 is SGHTA, CDR2 FQGNSA. The V and J ends lost 4 bases and 1 base, in that order; junction bases with no gene match: 5.

The gene calls are TRBV6-5 and TRBJ2-5; 11 bases line up with TRBD2. The CDR3 is made up of 17 amino acids. J lost 4 bases, V lost 2 bases, and 9 bases had no gene match. Germline CDR1 reads MNHEY; CDR2 reads SVGAGI. The CDR3 DNA reads as TGTGCCAGCAGTTACCTTCCCCTAGCGGGAGGCTCAGAGACCCAGTACTTC. This sequence encodes CASSYLPLAGGSETQYF.

CDR3 amino acids: CASSLGIAGVGDEQFF. The DNA for the CDR3 is TGTGCCAGCAGCTTAGGGATAGCGGGAGTTGGGGATGAGCAGTTCTTC. The V gene is TRBV7-6, the J gene TRBJ2-1, with 9 bases lining up with TRBD2. CDR3 length equals 16 residues. Germline assignment: CDR1 SGHVS and CDR2 FNYEAQ. V dropped 1 base and J dropped 8; count of bases not matched to a gene: 9.

This clonotype was counted many times. The chain employs TRBV28 and TRBJ1-1, with unresolved D. V was shortened by 5 bases and J by 4 bases, with 8 bases between the two germline ends. This CDR3 comprises 12 residues. CDR1 MDHEN and CDR2 SYDVKM come from the germline V gene. CDR3 in amino acids: CASSGPFTEAFF. DNA of the CDR3: TGTGCCAGCAGTGGTCCGTTCACTGAAGCTTTCTTT.

This clonotype was seen repeatedly, ten times or more. The rearrangement links TRBV28 to TRBJ2-7; TRBD1 matches at 9 bases. CDR3 length: 15 residues. From germline, CDR1 is MDHEN and CDR2 SYDVKM. The trim removed 6 bases at V and 4 bases at J, leaving 10 bases unmatched. CDR3 amino acids: CASRDPTGGNYEQYF. As DNA, the CDR3 is TGTGCCAGCAGGGACCCGACAGGGGGTAATTACGAGCAGTACTTC.

This clonotype was detected many times. The chain carries TRBV11-2 and TRBJ2-7; D might be TRBD1 (6 bases). This CDR3 has 13 residues. Trimming shortened V by 3 bases and J by 2 bases, and 8 bases separated the two germline ends. Germline V lookup: CDR1 SGHAT, CDR2 FQNNGV. CDR3: CASSFGQTYEQYF. The CDR3 DNA reads as TGTGCCAGCAGCTTCGGACAGACCTACGAGCAGTACTTC.

The chain links TRBV20-1 to TRBJ2-1; 11 positions agree with TRBD2. V shed 5 bases and J 4 bases; nucleotides not matched to a gene: 4. The CDR3 extends over 14 amino acids. Germline V CDR1 and CDR2: DFQATT, SNEGSKA (reference sequence). CDR3 region: CSAWLAGGYNEQFF. The CDR3 nucleotides read TGCAGTGCTTGGCTAGCGGGGGGTTACAATGAGCAGTTCTTC.

The chain recombines TRBV12-3 or TRBV12-4 with TRBJ2-7, with D perhaps TRBD1 (6 bases). This CDR3 has 15 residues. V shed 8 bases and J shed 0 bases, with 17 bases lying between them. Written as DNA, the CDR3 is TGTGCCAGCGCTTGGGAGACAGGTCACTCCTACGAGCAGTACTTC. Protein: CASAWETGHSYEQYF.

This clonotype was detected a few times. The chain recombines TRBV19 with TRBJ2-3, with TRBD2 as a possible D gene (6 bases). This CDR3 has 13 residues. From germline, CDR1 is LNHDA and CDR2 SQIVND (reference sequence). Trimming shortened V by 5 bases and J by 4 bases, and 10 bases separated the two germline ends. CDR3 sequence: CASSGGAPDTQYF. The CDR3, as DNA: TGTGCCAGTAGTGGAGGGGCGCCAGATACGCAGTATTTT.

This clonotype was recorded many times. The J gene is TRBJ2-7, the V gene TRBV5-1, with 8 bases aligning to TRBD2. The CDR3 contains 13 residues. Trimming removed 7 bases from V and 3 bases from J; junction bases left unmatched: 6. In germline, CDR1 is SGHRS, CDR2 YFSETQ. This CDR3 is CASGSTSGYEQYF. Here the CDR3 DNA reads TGCGCCAGCGGCTCTACTAGCGGCTACGAGCAGTACTTC.

This clonotype was recorded at least ten times. The chain combines TRBV27 with TRBJ2-4; weak D call: TRBD1 (6 bases). The CDR3 contains 17 residues. Germline CDR1 MNHEY, CDR2 SMNVEV (reference sequence). V lost 3 bases and J lost 5, with 20 bases in between. The CDR3 DNA reads as TGTGCCAGCAGTTTTTGGGGAGTACAGGGCGGCCAAAACATTCAGTACTTC. Amino acids: CASSFWGVQGGQNIQYF.

This clonotype was seen ten or more times. The genes are TRBV7-2 and TRBJ1-1, with D possibly being TRBD1 (6 bases). V lost 6 bases to trimming and J lost 2 bases, with 13 bases between them. Germline V gives CDR1 SGHTA, CDR2 FQGNSA. This CDR3 spans 14 amino acids. The CDR3 nucleotides are TGTGCCAGCAGGGCTGGACAGTTCAACACTGAAGCTTTCTTT. This encodes CASRAGQFNTEAFF.

On this clonotype: A much larger clone differs from this one at a single base, so this may be a read error. The CDR3 bases are TGTGCCAGCAGCCCCGGGACAGGGCGCGAAAAACTGTCTTTT. It specifies CASSPGTGREKLSF. The genes are TRBV11-3 and TRBJ1-4; 9 bases line up with TRBD1. The germline V gene has CDR1 SGHNT and CDR2 YENEEA. This CDR3 has 14 amino acids.

The sample holds many counts of this clonotype. The chain couples TRBV28 to TRBJ2-4, with TRBD2 as a possible D gene (5 bases). Trimming shortened V by 7 bases and J by 9 bases, and 19 bases separated the two germline ends. Per the germline V gene, CDR1 is MDHEN and CDR2 is SYDVKM. The length of the CDR3 is 14 residues. Here the CDR3 reads CASMPRNLRGIQYF. CDR3 coding DNA: TGTGCCAGCATGCCTCGGAACCTCCGGGGCATTCAGTACTTC.

The sample holds many counts of this clonotype. The rearrangement uses TRBV27 and TRBJ2-1; D uncertain. Germline V gene data show CDR1 as MNHEY and CDR2 as SMNVEV (reference sequence). V was shortened by 4 bases and J by 0 bases, with 13 bases between the two germline ends. This CDR3 has 16 amino acids. CDR3 in amino acids: CASSSPLNRSYNEQFF. For the CDR3, the DNA is TGTGCCAGCAGTTCCCCCCTTAATCGCTCCTACAATGAGCAGTTCTTC.

In this sample, this clonotype turned up many times. The V call is TRBV12-3 or TRBV12-4, the J call TRBJ1-1; D is uncertain. V was cut by 4 bases and J by 1 base, with 10 bases left in between. The length of the CDR3 is 14 residues. Here the CDR3 DNA reads TGTGCCAGCAGTTCCCACGAGCAGAACACTGAAGCTTTCTTT. Protein product: CASSSHEQNTEAFF.

This clonotype was found many times. The V gene is TRBV7-3, the J gene TRBJ2-1; 10 bases map to TRBD2. V was pared by 5 bases and J by 10 bases, with 20 bases of the junction left unmatched. Germline V lookup: CDR1 SGHTA, CDR2 FQGTGA. The CDR3 length is 18 residues. This chain's CDR3 is CASSPPPGASGSLREQFF. In DNA, the CDR3 is TGTGCCAGCAGCCCCCCCCCCGGCGCTAGCGGGAGTTTACGGGAGCAGTTCTTC.

This clonotype has only a few counts. This chain uses TRBV19 with TRBJ1-1, with D possibly matching TRBD1 (5 bases). The CDR3 has 14 amino acids. Trimming stripped 3 bases from V and 8 bases from J, with 16 bases between. Germline values: CDR1 LNHDA, CDR2 SQIVND (reference sequence). The CDR3 sequence is CASSMGPQGGEAFF. In DNA form, the CDR3 reads TGTGCCAGTAGTATGGGGCCGCAGGGAGGAGAAGCTTTCTTT.

The chain recombines TRBV7-9 with TRBJ2-1; 11 bases are shared with TRBD1. The CDR3 extends over 14 amino acids. Germline CDR1 reads SEHNR; CDR2 reads FQNEAQ (reference sequence). V shed 5 bases and J 9 bases; nucleotides not matched to a gene: 6. As DNA, the CDR3 is TGTGCCAGCAGCCCGTCGGGACAGGGGGTTGAGCAGTTCTTC. Translating gives CASSPSGQGVEQFF. The variable domain in full, with the rest retrieved from reference TRBV7-9 and TRBJ2-1, is DTGVSQNPRHKITKRGQNVTFRCDPISEHNRLYWYRQTLGQGPEFLTYFQNEAQLEKSRLLSDRFSAERPKGSFSTLEIQRTEQGDSAMYLCASSPSGQGVEQFFGPGTRLTVL.

This clonotype was seen many times. The gene calls are TRBV11-2 and TRBJ2-3, with 9 bases matching TRBD2. Germline V CDR1 and CDR2: SGHAT, FQNNGV. The CDR3 length is 18 residues. Unmatched junction bases numbered 12, after V lost 1 base and J lost 4 bases. The CDR3 DNA reads as TGTGCCAGCAGCTTAGCGGGGGGTAGCGGGAGATTAGCAGATACGCAGTATTTT. Residues: CASSLAGGSGRLADTQYF.

For this clonotype: A much larger clone differs from this one at a single base, so this may be a read error. The chain employs TRBV24-1 and TRBJ2-5; 9 nucleotides agree with TRBD1. Germline values: CDR1 KGHDR, CDR2 SFDVKD. The CDR3 is made up of 15 amino acids. The DNA of the CDR3 is TGTGCCCCCAGTGATCCGACAGGGGGGCAAGAGACCCAGTACTTC. It codes for CAPSDPTGGQETQYF.

This clonotype was seen only a few times. The chain links TRBV6-1 to TRBJ2-5; D is unresolved. Per the germline V gene, CDR1 is MNHNS and CDR2 is SASEGT. V lost 5 bases and J lost 1, with 11 bases in between. The CDR3 extends over 14 amino acids. CDR3 region: CASSPGRSQETQYF. In DNA, the CDR3 is TGTGCCAGCAGTCCTGGACGGTCCCAAGAGACCCAGTACTTC.